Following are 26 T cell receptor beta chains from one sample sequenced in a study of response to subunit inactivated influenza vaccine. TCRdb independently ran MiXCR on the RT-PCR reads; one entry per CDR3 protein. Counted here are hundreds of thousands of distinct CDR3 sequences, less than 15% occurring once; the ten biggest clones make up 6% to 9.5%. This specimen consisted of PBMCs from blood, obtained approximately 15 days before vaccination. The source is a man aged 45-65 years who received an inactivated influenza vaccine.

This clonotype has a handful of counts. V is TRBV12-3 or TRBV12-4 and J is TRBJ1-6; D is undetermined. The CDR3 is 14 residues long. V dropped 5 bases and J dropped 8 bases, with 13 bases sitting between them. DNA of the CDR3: TGTGCCAGCAGTCCACCGGGGTGGCATTCACCCCTCCACTTT. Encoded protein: CASSPPGWHSPLHF.

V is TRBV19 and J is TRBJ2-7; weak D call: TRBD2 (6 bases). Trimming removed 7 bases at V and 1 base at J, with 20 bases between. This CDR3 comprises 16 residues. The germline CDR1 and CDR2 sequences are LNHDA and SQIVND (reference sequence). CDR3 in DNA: TGTGCCAGTAACAACTCGACTAGTTTAGAGTCCTACGAGCAGTACTTC. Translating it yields CASNNSTSLESYEQYF.

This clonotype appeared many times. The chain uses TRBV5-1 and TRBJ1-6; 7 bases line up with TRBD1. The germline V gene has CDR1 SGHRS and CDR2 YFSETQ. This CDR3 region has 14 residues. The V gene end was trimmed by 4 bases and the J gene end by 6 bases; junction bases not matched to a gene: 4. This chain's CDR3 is CASSTGTVNSPLHF. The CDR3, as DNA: TGCGCCAGCAGCACCGGGACAGTTAATTCACCCCTCCACTTT.

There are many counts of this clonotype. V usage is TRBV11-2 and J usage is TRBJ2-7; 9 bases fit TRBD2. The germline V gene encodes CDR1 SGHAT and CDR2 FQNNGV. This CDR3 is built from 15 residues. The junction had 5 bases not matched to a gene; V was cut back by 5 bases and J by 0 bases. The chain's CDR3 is CASSKTSGFSYEQYF. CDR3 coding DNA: TGTGCCAGCAGCAAGACTAGCGGTTTCTCCTACGAGCAGTACTTC.

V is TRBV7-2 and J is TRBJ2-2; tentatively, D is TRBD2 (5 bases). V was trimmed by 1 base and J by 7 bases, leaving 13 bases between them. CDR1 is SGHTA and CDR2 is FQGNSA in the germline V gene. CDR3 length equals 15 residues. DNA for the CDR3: TGTGCCAGCAGCTTAGTCCCGGGGTATGGCGGGGAGCTGTTTTTT. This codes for CASSLVPGYGGELFF.

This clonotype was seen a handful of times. The DNA of the CDR3 is TGTGCCAGCAGCCAGGACATGAGGACCTACGAGCAGTACTTC. It codes for CASSQDMRTYEQYF. The chain couples TRBV7-8 to TRBJ2-7, with D perhaps matching TRBD1 (5 bases). With 5 bases removed from V and 2 bases from J, the gap between germline ends came to 13 bases. The CDR3 sequence is 14 residues long. CDR1 is SGHVS and CDR2 is FQNEAQ in the germline V gene.

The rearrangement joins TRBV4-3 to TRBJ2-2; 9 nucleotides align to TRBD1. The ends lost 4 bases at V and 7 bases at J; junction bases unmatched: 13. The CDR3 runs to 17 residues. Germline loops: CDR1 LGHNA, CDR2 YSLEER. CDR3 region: CASSLHTGQGIVGELFF. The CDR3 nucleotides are TGCGCCAGCAGCCTACACACGGGACAGGGTATAGTCGGGGAGCTGTTTTTT.

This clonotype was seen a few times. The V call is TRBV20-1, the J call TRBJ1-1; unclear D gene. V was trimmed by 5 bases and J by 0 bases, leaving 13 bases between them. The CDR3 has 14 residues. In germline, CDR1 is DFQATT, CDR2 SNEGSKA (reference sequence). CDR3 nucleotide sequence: TGCAGTGCTCCAAAGGAGAGCCTGAACACTGAAGCTTTCTTT. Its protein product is CSAPKESLNTEAFF.

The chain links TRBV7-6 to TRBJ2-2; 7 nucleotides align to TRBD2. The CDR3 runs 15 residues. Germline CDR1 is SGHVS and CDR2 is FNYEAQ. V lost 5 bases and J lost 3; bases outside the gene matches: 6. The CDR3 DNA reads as TGTGCCAGCAGCCGTACACGGGGGGACACCGGGGAGCTGTTTTTT. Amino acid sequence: CASSRTRGDTGELFF.

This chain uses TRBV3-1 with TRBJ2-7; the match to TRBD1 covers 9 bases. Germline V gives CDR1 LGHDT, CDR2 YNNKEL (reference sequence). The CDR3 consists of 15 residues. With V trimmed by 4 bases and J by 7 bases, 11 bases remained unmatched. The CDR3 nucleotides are TGTGCCAGCAGCCTGGGGACAGGGAGCCCCAGGGAGCAGTACTTC. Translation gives CASSLGTGSPREQYF.

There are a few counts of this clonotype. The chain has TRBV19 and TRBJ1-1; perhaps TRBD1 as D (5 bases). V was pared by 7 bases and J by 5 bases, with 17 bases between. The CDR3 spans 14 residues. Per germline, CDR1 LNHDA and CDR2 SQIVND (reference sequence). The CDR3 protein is CASTSRGGWTEAFF. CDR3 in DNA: TGTGCCAGTACCTCGCGGGGCGGGTGGACTGAAGCTTTCTTT.

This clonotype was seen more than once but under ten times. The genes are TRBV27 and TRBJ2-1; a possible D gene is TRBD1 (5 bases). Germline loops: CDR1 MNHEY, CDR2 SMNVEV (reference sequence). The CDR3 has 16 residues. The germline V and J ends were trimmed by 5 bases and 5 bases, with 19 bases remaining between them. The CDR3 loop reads CASSPIRAMVNNEQFF. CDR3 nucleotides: TGTGCCAGCAGTCCAATCAGGGCGATGGTAAACAATGAGCAGTTCTTC.

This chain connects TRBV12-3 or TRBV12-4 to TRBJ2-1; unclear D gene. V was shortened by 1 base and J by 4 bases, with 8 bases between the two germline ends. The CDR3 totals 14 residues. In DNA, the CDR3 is TGTGCCAGCAGTTTAGGTGTCCTGTACAATGAGCAGTTCTTC. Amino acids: CASSLGVLYNEQFF.

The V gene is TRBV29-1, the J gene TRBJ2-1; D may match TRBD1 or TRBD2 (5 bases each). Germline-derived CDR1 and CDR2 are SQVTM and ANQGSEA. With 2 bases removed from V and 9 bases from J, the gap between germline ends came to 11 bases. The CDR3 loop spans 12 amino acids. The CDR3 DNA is TGCAGCGTTGAACCCGGGACCCTTGAGCAGTTCTTC. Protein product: CSVEPGTLEQFF.

In DNA form, the CDR3 reads TGTGCCAGCATTGTTGGGGGGGATAGAGATACGCAGTATTTT. The encoded protein is CASIVGGDRDTQYF. The rearrangement joins TRBV6-1 to TRBJ2-3; TRBD2 matches at 7 bases. The germline V gene encodes CDR1 MNHNS and CDR2 SASEGT. The length of the CDR3 is 14 residues. V lost 7 bases, J lost 5 bases, and 9 bases stayed unmatched.

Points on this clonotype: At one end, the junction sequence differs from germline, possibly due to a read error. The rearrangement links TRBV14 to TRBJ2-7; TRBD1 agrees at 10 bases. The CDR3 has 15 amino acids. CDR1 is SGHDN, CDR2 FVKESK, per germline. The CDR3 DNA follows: TGTGCCAGCAGCCACGGGACAGGGGTCTCCTACGATCAGTACTTC. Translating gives CASSHGTGVSYDQYF.

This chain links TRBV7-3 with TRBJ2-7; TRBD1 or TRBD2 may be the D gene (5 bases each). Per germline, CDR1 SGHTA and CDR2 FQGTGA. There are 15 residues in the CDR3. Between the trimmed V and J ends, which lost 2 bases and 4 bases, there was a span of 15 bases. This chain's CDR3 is CASSLGGGVLYEQYF. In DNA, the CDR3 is TGTGCCAGCAGCTTAGGGGGTGGGGTCCTTTACGAGCAGTACTTC.

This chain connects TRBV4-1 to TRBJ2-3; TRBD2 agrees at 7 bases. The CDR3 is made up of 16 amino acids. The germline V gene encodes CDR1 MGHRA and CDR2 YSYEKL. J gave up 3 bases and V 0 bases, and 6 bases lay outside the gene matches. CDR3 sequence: CASSQDKRGRTDTQYF. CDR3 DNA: TGCGCCAGCAGCCAAGATAAGCGGGGACGGACAGATACGCAGTATTTT.

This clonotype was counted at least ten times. The CDR3 DNA is TGTGCCATCAGCACGACTAGCGGGAGTCCCAATGAGCAGTTCTTC. It yields the protein CAISTTSGSPNEQFF. The chain is built from TRBV10-3 and TRBJ2-1; 12 bases are shared with TRBD2. The CDR3 is 15 amino acids. V shed 6 bases, J shed 6 bases, and the junction held 6 bases outside the gene matches. CDR1 and CDR2 (germline): ENHRY, SYGVKD.

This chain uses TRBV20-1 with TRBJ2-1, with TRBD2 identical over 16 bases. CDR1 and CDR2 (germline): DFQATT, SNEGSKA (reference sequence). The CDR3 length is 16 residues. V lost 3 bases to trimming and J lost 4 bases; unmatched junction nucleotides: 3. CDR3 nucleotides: TGCAGTGCTAGGCCGGGACTAGCGGGAGGGTACAATGAGCAGTTCTTC. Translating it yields CSARPGLAGGYNEQFF.

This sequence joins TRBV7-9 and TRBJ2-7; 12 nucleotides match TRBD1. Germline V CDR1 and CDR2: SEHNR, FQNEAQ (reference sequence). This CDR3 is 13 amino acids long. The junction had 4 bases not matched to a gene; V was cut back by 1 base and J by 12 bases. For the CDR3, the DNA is TGTGCCAGCAGCTTAGATGGGACAGGGGGCCCGTACTTC. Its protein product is CASSLDGTGGPYF.

The CDR3 DNA is TGTGCCAGCAGCGCCGGGACAGGCCAAAAACTGTTTTTT. The encoded protein is CASSAGTGQKLFF. The chain joins TRBV5-6 to TRBJ1-4; TRBD1 matches 8 bases. In germline, CDR1 is SGHDT, CDR2 YYEEEE. J gave up 9 bases and V 4 bases, and 5 bases lay outside the gene matches. This CDR3 is built from 13 residues.

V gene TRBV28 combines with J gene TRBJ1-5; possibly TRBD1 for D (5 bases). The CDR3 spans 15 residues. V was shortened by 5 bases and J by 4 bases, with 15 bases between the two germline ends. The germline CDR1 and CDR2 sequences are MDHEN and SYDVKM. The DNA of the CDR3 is TGTGCCAGCAGTGGCAGCGGGGCAGGTAATCAGCCCCAGCATTTT. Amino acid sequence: CASSGSGAGNQPQHF. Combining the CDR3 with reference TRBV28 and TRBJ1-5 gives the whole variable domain DVKVTQSSRYLVKRTGEKVFLECVQDMDHENMFWYRQDPGLGLRLIYFSYDVKMKEKGDIPEGYSVSREKKERFSLILESASTNQTSMYLCASSGSGAGNQPQHFGDGTRLSIL.

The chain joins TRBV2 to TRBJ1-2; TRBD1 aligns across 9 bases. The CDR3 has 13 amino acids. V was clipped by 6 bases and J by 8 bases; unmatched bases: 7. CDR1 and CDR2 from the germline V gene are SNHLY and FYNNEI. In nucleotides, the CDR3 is TGTGCCAGCAGCGCACTGGACAGGGGCGGCTACACCTTC. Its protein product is CASSALDRGGYTF.

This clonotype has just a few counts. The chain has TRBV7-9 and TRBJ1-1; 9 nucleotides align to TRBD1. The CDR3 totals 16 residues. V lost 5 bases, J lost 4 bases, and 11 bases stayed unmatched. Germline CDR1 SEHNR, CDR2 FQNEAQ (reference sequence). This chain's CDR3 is CASSRGTGNGATEAFF. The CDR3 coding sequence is TGTGCCAGCAGCCGCGGGACAGGGAATGGGGCCACTGAAGCTTTCTTT.

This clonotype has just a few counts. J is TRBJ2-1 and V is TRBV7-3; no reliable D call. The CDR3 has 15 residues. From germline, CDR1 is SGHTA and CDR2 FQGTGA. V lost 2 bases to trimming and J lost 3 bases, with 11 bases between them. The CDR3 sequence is CASSLGLELYNEQFF. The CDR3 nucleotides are TGTGCCAGCAGCTTAGGTCTAGAGCTCTACAATGAGCAGTTCTTC.